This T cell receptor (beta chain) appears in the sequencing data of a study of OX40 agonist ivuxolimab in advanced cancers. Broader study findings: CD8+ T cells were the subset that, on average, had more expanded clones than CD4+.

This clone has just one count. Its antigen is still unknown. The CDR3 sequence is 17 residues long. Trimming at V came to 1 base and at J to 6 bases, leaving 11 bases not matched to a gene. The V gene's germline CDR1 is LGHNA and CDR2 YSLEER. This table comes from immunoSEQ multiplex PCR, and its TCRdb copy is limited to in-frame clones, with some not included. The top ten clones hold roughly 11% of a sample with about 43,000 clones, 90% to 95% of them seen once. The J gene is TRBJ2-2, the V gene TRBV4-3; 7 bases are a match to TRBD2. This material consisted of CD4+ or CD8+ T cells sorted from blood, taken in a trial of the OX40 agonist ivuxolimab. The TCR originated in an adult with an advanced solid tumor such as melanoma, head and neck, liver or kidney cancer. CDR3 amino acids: CASSQGSAAGRAGELFF. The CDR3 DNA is TGCGCCAGCAGCCAAGGGTCCGCTGCTGGGAGGGCCGGGGAGCTGTTTTTT.